The 11 T cell receptor beta chains below come from one sample, sequenced in a study of blood T cell repertoires in COVID-19 (dated by TCRdb to 2018 to 2020). The library came from the immunoSEQ multiplex PCR assay. TCRdb stores this immuneACCESS table with in-frame sequences only. Part of the clones is absent; in the studies checked, under half of the shortfall reflects unresolved V genes, and no reason is known for the rest. A total of approximately 72,000 clones appear in this sample, approximately 89% of them only once. Under 15% of the sample is held by the ten biggest clonotypes. Sequences were obtained from peripheral blood. Receptors were obtained from a woman aged 55 to 70 with acute or convalescent COVID-19.

The V gene is TRBV5-5, the J gene TRBJ2-6; no definite D call. Per germline, CDR1 SGHKS and CDR2 YYEKEE (reference sequence). The germline V and J ends were trimmed by 2 bases and 0 bases, with 15 bases remaining between them. This CDR3 has 18 amino acids. This CDR3 reads CASSLFRQVYSGANVLTF. The CDR3 DNA reads TGTGCCAGCAGCTTATTCCGCCAGGTTTACTCTGGGGCCAACGTCCTGACTTTC.

The CDR3: CASSLAALIDNEQFF. DNA for the CDR3: TGTGCCAGCAGCTTAGCGGCTTTGATCGACAATGAGCAGTTCTTC. The genes are TRBV7-2 and TRBJ2-1; D uncertain. The CDR3 is 15 amino acids. The V gene's germline CDR1 is SGHTA and CDR2 FQGNSA. The V end was cut by 0 bases, the J end by 5 bases, with 11 bases between.

This chain joins TRBV21-1 and TRBJ2-1; no check of the table's D call, TRBD2, against the DNA was made. TRBV21-1 is tagged as a pseudogene. This CDR3 contains 18 residues. The CDR3 sequence is CASSKVRLITSSYNEQFF. In nucleotides, the CDR3 is TGTGCCAGCAGCAAAGTACGGCTAATTACTAGCTCCTACAATGAGCAGTTCTTC.

The rearrangement uses TRBV2 and TRBJ2-7; weak D call: TRBD1 (5 bases). The CDR3 runs to 14 residues. Germline V lookup: CDR1 SNHLY, CDR2 FYNNEI. The V end was cut by 1 base, the J end by 4 bases, with 11 bases between. This CDR3 reads CASSEGMGPYEQYF. Here the CDR3 DNA reads TGTGCCAGCAGTGAAGGTATGGGGCCTTACGAGCAGTACTTC.

The rearrangement joins TRBV6-2 or TRBV6-3 to TRBJ2-7; 7 nucleotides align to TRBD1. The CDR3 runs to 15 residues. J was trimmed by 2 bases and V by 0 bases; bases with no gene match: 4. Germline V CDR1 and CDR2: MNHEY, SVGEGT. Here the CDR3 DNA reads TGTGCCAGCAGTTACTCTTGGGACAGCACCTACGAGCAGTACTTC. It specifies CASSYSWDSTYEQYF.

The rearrangement joins TRBV5-5 to TRBJ1-3, with D unclear. V lost 0 bases to trimming and J lost 2 bases, with 12 bases between them. CDR1 and CDR2 from the germline V gene are SGHKS and YYEKEE (reference sequence). The CDR3 loop spans 16 amino acids. CDR3 coding DNA: TGTGCCAGCAGCTTGGAAGGAGGGAGTGCTGGAAACACCATATATTTT. Its translation is CASSLEGGSAGNTIYF.

The gene calls are TRBV6-5 and TRBJ1-1, with D maybe TRBD1 (6 bases). The CDR3 is made up of 15 amino acids. Germline values: CDR1 MNHEY, CDR2 SVGAGI. Trimming pared 4 bases from V and 0 bases from J, leaving 12 bases between. The CDR3 is CASSSPGQMNTEAFF. CDR3 nucleotides: TGTGCCAGCAGTTCGCCGGGACAAATGAACACTGAAGCTTTCTTT.

This rearrangement joins TRBV7-8 to TRBJ2-3; TRBD1 matches at 7 bases. Germline-derived CDR1 and CDR2 are SGHVS and FQNEAQ. This CDR3 is 14 amino acids long. V lost 1 base to trimming and J lost 14 bases; unmatched junction nucleotides: 12. The CDR3 sequence: CASSLGPQGRFGYF. The CDR3 DNA reads as TGTGCCAGCAGCTTAGGCCCACAGGGGCGATTTGGGTATTTT.

Only a few counts were recorded for this clone. This sequence joins TRBV5-8 and TRBJ1-5; TRBD1 aligns across 11 bases. V dropped 4 bases and J dropped 2; count of bases not matched to a gene: 2. The CDR3 consists of 15 residues. Germline V CDR1 and CDR2: SGHTS, YDEGEE. The CDR3 bases are TGTGCCAGCAGCAGGACAGGGGGCGGCAATCAGCCCCAGCATTTT. Its protein is CASSRTGGGNQPQHF.

This rearrangement joins TRBV3-1 (or the pseudogene TRBV3-2) to TRBJ1-2; 7 bases match TRBD1. The germline gives CDR1 LGHDT, CDR2 YNNKEL (reference sequence). V lost 3 bases and J lost 5; bases outside the gene matches: 6. This CDR3 region has 14 residues. The CDR3 nucleotides are TGTGCCAGCAGCCAGGGGACAGACCTATATGGCTACACCTTC. Translating it yields CASSQGTDLYGYTF.

The chain carries TRBV12-3 or TRBV12-4 and TRBJ1-4; TRBD1 might be the D (6 bases). Trimming stripped 5 bases from V and 15 bases from J, with 19 bases between. This CDR3 has 13 residues. The CDR3 reads CASSPKMGRGLFF. CDR3 nucleotides: TGTGCCAGCAGTCCTAAAATGGGTAGGGGGTTGTTTTTT.